This T cell receptor beta chain was identified during a study of cytomegalovirus exposure and HLA in healthy donors. Findings and limits, study-wide: A later look showed TCR association rates differing by HLA locus, highest for DRB1 and lowest for HLA-C. Solely CMV serostatus was available to characterize immune exposure.

To note about this clone: The antigen remains undetermined.

A multiplex PCR was run with 60 Vbeta primers and 13 Jbeta primers. As originally analysed: Later work found 80 million or so unique TCR beta chains, with 9.5 million to 11 million shared. Clones were read by immunoSEQ multiplex PCR, and TCRdb kept only the in-frame ones, dropping some. V, J and clone size are those of that table, while D and trimming were read from the DNA. The sample contains roughly 200,000 clones, about 69% of which appear only once. CDR3 length: 16 amino acids. J lost 3 bases, V lost 4 bases, and 11 bases had no gene match. CDR1 is GTSNPN, CDR2 SVGIG, per germline (reference sequence).

Source material: PBMCs. This sequence originates from a male donor in good health and CMV-seronegative. V gene TRBV30 combines with J gene TRBJ2-1; TRBD1 matches 8 bases. CDR3 protein: CAWTLSGTGNYNEQFF. CDR3 DNA: TGTGCCTGGACCCTCTCCGGGACAGGAAACTACAATGAGCAGTTCTTC.